Sequencing of this TCR delta chain was carried out in a study of Vδ1+ human thymocytes. Study findings and constraints: TRG sequences recurred across donors, whereas TRD sequences stayed essentially private. In the thymus, TRG and TRD repertoires looked highly polyclonal with Gaussian CDR3 lengths. Thymic delta-chain repertoires held roughly 20% Vdelta2 sequences and few Vdelta3, despite high sort purity.

CDR3 length: 19 residues. V was cut by 1 base and J by 3 bases, with 24 bases left in between. Germline V gene lookup returns CDR1 TSWWSYY and CDR2 QGS. Only a few counts were recorded for this clone. Its specificity is not known. Thymocytes were sorted as CD3+ TCRVdelta1+ TCRVdelta2- after alphabeta T cell depletion. Purity of the sorted Vdelta1+ thymocytes ranged from 98% to 99.6%. Sequences come from RNA converted to cDNA by reverse transcription. The CDR3 regions were amplified by multiplex PCR from V-gene primers to a constant-region primer. TCRdb used CATT to re-call clones from the multiplex PCR reads. The table has roughly 56,000 delta-chain clones, roughly 16% seen once.

The material sequenced was Vdelta1+ gamma-delta thymocytes from the thymus. The subset is: FACS-sorted CD3+ TCRalphabeta- TCRVdelta1+ TCRVdelta2- thymocytes. The chain couples TRDV1 to TRDJ1; tentative D call: TRDD2 (5 bases). The source of this sequence is a girl under two years old who had congenital heart surgery. The CDR3 nucleotides read TGTGCTCTTGGGGAACGGTTCCCTACGGGTCCCGGGGCGTCCGATAAACTCATCTTT. Amino acid sequence: CALGERFPTGPGASDKLIF.